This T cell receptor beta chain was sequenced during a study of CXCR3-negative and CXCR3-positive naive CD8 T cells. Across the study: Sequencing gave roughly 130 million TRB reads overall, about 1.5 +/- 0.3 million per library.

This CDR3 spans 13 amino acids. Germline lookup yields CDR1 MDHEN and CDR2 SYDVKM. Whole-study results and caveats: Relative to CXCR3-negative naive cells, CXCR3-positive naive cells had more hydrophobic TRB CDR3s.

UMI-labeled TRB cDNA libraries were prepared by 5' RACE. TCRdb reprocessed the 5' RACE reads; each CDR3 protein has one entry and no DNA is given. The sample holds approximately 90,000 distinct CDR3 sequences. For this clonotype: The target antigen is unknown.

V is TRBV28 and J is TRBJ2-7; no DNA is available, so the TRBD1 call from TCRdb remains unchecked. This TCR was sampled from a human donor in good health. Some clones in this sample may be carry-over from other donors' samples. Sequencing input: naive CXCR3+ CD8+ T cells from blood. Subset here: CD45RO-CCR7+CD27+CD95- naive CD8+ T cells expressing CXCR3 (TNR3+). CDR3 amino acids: CASSGGQGNEQYF.